This record concerns one T cell receptor (beta chain) sequence. Antigen unknown. This CDR3 is built from 12 residues. Germline CDR1 SEHNR, CDR2 FQNEAQ (reference sequence). V lost 4 bases and J 5 bases, leaving 7 bases between the germline ends. The data originate from a study of cytomegalovirus exposure and HLA in healthy donors. Whole-study results and caveats: What a later analysis reportedly showed was that an Asian-associated ancestry cluster had fewer N-insertions than the roughly 670-donor mean. The study labeled approximately 150 TCR beta chains cytomegalovirus-associated. Data from an earlier analysis indicated that most TCR beta V segments were productive either about 87% or about 30% of the time.

The PCR made use of 60 Vbeta and 13 Jbeta primers. Sequencing used immunoSEQ multiplex PCR; TCRdb keeps in-frame clones, though not all of them. The sample has approximately 150,000 clones, 80% to 85% seen once. Sequenced sample: PBMCs. The sequence derives from a male donor in good health and CMV-seronegative. The chain has TRBV7-9 and TRBJ2-3; D not resolved. CDR3 DNA sequence: TGTGCCAGCAGCTACCTACGAGATACGCAGTATTTT. Translating gives CASSYLRDTQYF.